These T cell receptor beta chains were read from a single sample in a study of control samples from healthy donors and cancer patients. This table comes from immunoSEQ multiplex PCR, and its TCRdb copy is limited to in-frame clones, with some not included. This sample has approximately 86,000 clones, with around nine tenths found just once. Sequences were obtained from blood. The receptors shown here come from a man younger than 45 in good health. Each CDR3 is given with its conserved first and last residue. The order of the fields is V gene, J gene, D gene, clone size, CDR3 protein, CDR3 DNA. D genes are given only for firm matches. Only part of the rows carry a size: once, few, many, or a class if the clone is expanded.

v_call: TRBV21-1; j_call: TRBJ1-6; d_call: NA; clone_size: few; cdr3_aa: CASSNGGNSALHF; cdr3_nt: TGTGCCAGCAGCAATGGGGGTAATTCGGCCCTCCACTTT
v_call: TRBV7-3; j_call: TRBJ2-5; d_call: NA; clone_size: NA; cdr3_aa: CASSLGSGFDTQYF; cdr3_nt: TGTGCCAGCAGCTTAGGGTCTGGGTTTGATACTCAGTACTTC
v_call: TRBV6-5; j_call: TRBJ1-3; d_call: TRBD1; clone_size: NA; cdr3_aa: CASEEGAGGNTIYF; cdr3_nt: TGTGCCAGCGAGGAGGGGGCAGGGGGAAACACCATATATTTT
v_call: TRBV19; j_call: TRBJ2-3; d_call: NA; clone_size: few; cdr3_aa: CASSQGILPNTQYF; cdr3_nt: TGTGCCAGTAGTCAGGGAATACTTCCTAATACGCAGTATTTT
v_call: TRBV19; j_call: TRBJ2-5; d_call: TRBD2; clone_size: NA; cdr3_aa: CASSTRTSGGKETQYF; cdr3_nt: TGTGCCAGTAGTACCCGGACTAGCGGGGGGAAAGAGACCCAGTACTTC
v_call: TRBV15; j_call: TRBJ2-6; d_call: NA; clone_size: NA; cdr3_aa: CATSLRDGTISGANVLTF; cdr3_nt: TGTGCCACCAGCCTACGGGACGGAACTATCTCTGGGGCCAACGTCCTGACTTTC
v_call: TRBV30; j_call: TRBJ2-6; d_call: NA; clone_size: NA; cdr3_aa: CAWSVLRNSGANVLTF; cdr3_nt: TGTGCCTGGAGTGTACTGAGGAACTCTGGGGCCAACGTCCTGACTTTC
v_call: TRBV2; j_call: TRBJ2-7; d_call: NA; clone_size: many; cdr3_aa: CASSFLYEQYF; cdr3_nt: TGTGCCAGCAGTTTCCTCTACGAGCAGTACTTC
v_call: TRBV24-1; j_call: TRBJ2-3; d_call: NA; clone_size: NA; cdr3_aa: CATSPLSGTDTQYF; cdr3_nt: TGTGCCACCAGCCCTTTATCAGGCACAGATACGCAGTATTTT
v_call: TRBV7-9; j_call: TRBJ2-2; d_call: TRBD1; clone_size: NA; cdr3_aa: CASSPTGTANTGELFF; cdr3_nt: TGTGCCAGCAGTCCAACCGGGACAGCCAACACCGGGGAGCTGTTTTTT
v_call: TRBV5-5; j_call: TRBJ2-1; d_call: TRBD1; clone_size: once; cdr3_aa: CASRTSGTGYNEQFF; cdr3_nt: TGTGCCAGCAGAACATCCGGGACAGGGTACAATGAGCAGTTCTTC
v_call: TRBV7-9; j_call: TRBJ1-4; d_call: NA; clone_size: NA; cdr3_aa: CASSRGGQSEKLFF; cdr3_nt: TGTGCCAGCAGCCGGGGGGGTCAATCGGAAAAACTGTTTTTT
v_call: TRBV5-4; j_call: TRBJ2-7; d_call: TRBD2; clone_size: NA; cdr3_aa: CASSLKRGQRGSYEQYF; cdr3_nt: TGTGCCAGCAGCTTGAAACGGGGCCAGCGGGGGTCCTACGAGCAGTACTTC
v_call: TRBV6-5; j_call: TRBJ1-1; d_call: TRBD1; clone_size: NA; cdr3_aa: CASSRLNRGPTEAFF; cdr3_nt: TGTGCCAGCTCGAGACTTAACAGGGGGCCAACTGAAGCTTTCTTT
v_call: TRBV9; j_call: TRBJ2-5; d_call: TRBD2; clone_size: once; cdr3_aa: CASSVAGGPQETQYF; cdr3_nt: TGTGCCAGCAGCGTAGCGGGGGGGCCCCAAGAGACCCAGTACTTC
v_call: TRBV7-2; j_call: TRBJ2-7; d_call: TRBD2; clone_size: few; cdr3_aa: CASSLGALAGVSNPYEQYF; cdr3_nt: TGTGCCAGCAGCCTAGGCGCTCTAGCGGGGGTCTCCAACCCCTACGAGCAGTACTTC
v_call: TRBV7-8; j_call: TRBJ1-2; d_call: TRBD1; clone_size: NA; cdr3_aa: CASSSDRVYGYTF; cdr3_nt: TGTGCCAGCAGCTCGGACAGGGTCTATGGCTACACCTTC
v_call: TRBV7-2; j_call: TRBJ2-7; d_call: NA; clone_size: NA; cdr3_aa: CANSLDVRTYEQYF; cdr3_nt: TGTGCCAACAGCTTAGACGTGCGAACCTACGAGCAGTACTTC
v_call: TRBV6-5; j_call: TRBJ2-2; d_call: NA; clone_size: NA; cdr3_aa: CATSLQGGTGELFF; cdr3_nt: TGTGCCACCTCTTTGCAGGGGGGCACCGGGGAGCTGTTTTTT
v_call: TRBV7-9; j_call: TRBJ2-3; d_call: TRBD2; clone_size: once; cdr3_aa: CASSLRGGTDTQYF; cdr3_nt: TGTGCCAGCAGCTTACGGGGGGGCACAGATACGCAGTATTTT
v_call: TRBV18; j_call: TRBJ2-7; d_call: NA; clone_size: medium-sized; cdr3_aa: CASSPAGQPIYEQYF; cdr3_nt: TGTGCCAGCTCTCCCGCGGGACAGCCTATCTACGAGCAGTACTTC
v_call: TRBV24-1; j_call: TRBJ2-5; d_call: NA; clone_size: many; cdr3_aa: CATSDYGSFRETQYF; cdr3_nt: TGTGCCACCAGTGATTATGGATCCTTCCGGGAGACCCAGTACTTC
v_call: TRBV5-1; j_call: TRBJ1-4; d_call: NA; clone_size: NA; cdr3_aa: CASSFPGVDEKLFF; cdr3_nt: TGCGCCAGCAGCTTCCCAGGGGTGGATGAAAAACTGTTTTTT
v_call: TRBV5-1; j_call: TRBJ2-7; d_call: TRBD1; clone_size: NA; cdr3_aa: CASTSTGTGASREQYF; cdr3_nt: TGCGCCAGCACCTCGACGGGGACAGGGGCGTCTCGAGAGCAGTACTTC
v_call: TRBV7-3; j_call: TRBJ2-3; d_call: TRBD2; clone_size: few; cdr3_aa: CASSPGLATDTQYF; cdr3_nt: TGTGCCAGCTCCCCCGGACTAGCCACAGATACGCAGTATTTT
v_call: TRBV7-6; j_call: TRBJ2-6; d_call: TRBD1; clone_size: NA; cdr3_aa: CASSFSRGQVDSGANVLTF; cdr3_nt: TGTGCCAGCAGCTTTTCGAGGGGACAGGTTGACTCTGGGGCCAACGTCCTGACTTTC
v_call: TRBV11-3; j_call: TRBJ2-2; d_call: NA; clone_size: NA; cdr3_aa: CASSLGSGRTGELFF; cdr3_nt: TGTGCCAGCAGCTTAGGGTCAGGGAGGACCGGGGAGCTGTTTTTT
v_call: TRBV5-4; j_call: TRBJ2-7; d_call: TRBD1; clone_size: NA; cdr3_aa: CASSLRQGYEQYF; cdr3_nt: TGTGCCAGCAGCTTACGACAGGGGTACGAGCAGTACTTC
v_call: TRBV18; j_call: TRBJ1-2; d_call: NA; clone_size: NA; cdr3_aa: CASSRDRAVPYGYTF; cdr3_nt: TGTGCCAGCTCAAGGGATAGGGCAGTTCCCTATGGCTACACCTTC
v_call: TRBV5-1; j_call: TRBJ2-2; d_call: NA; clone_size: NA; cdr3_aa: CASSLVARTQNTGELFF; cdr3_nt: TGCGCCAGCAGCTTGGTAGCGAGGACACAAAACACCGGGGAGCTGTTTTTT
v_call: TRBV7-6; j_call: TRBJ1-3; d_call: NA; clone_size: once; cdr3_aa: CASSLVRGGDLYF; cdr3_nt: TGTGCCAGCAGCTTAGTTCGCGGAGGCGACTTATATTTT
v_call: TRBV7-8; j_call: TRBJ2-2; d_call: NA; clone_size: NA; cdr3_aa: CASSLARGGGAAGELFF; cdr3_nt: TGTGCCAGCAGCTTAGCGCGTGGTGGGGGGGCTGCCGGGGAGCTGTTTTTT
v_call: TRBV30; j_call: TRBJ2-2; d_call: NA; clone_size: NA; cdr3_aa: CAWSLRAGELFF; cdr3_nt: TGTGCCTGGAGCCTCAGGGCCGGGGAGCTGTTTTTT
v_call: TRBV2; j_call: TRBJ2-7; d_call: TRBD1; clone_size: once; cdr3_aa: CASSGQGPYEQYF; cdr3_nt: TGTGCCAGCAGTGGACAGGGGCCCTACGAGCAGTACTTC
v_call: TRBV18; j_call: TRBJ2-3; d_call: NA; clone_size: NA; cdr3_aa: CASSPRDTQYF; cdr3_nt: TGTGCCAGCTCACCAAGAGATACGCAGTATTTT
v_call: TRBV6-1; j_call: TRBJ2-2; d_call: NA; clone_size: NA; cdr3_aa: CASSEASGWAGELFF; cdr3_nt: TGTGCCAGCAGTGAAGCAAGCGGGTGGGCCGGGGAGCTGTTTTTT
v_call: TRBV27; j_call: TRBJ2-1; d_call: TRBD1; clone_size: few; cdr3_aa: CASSMGQGGSSYNEQFF; cdr3_nt: TGTGCCAGCAGCATGGGACAGGGAGGAAGCTCCTACAATGAGCAGTTCTTC
v_call: TRBV30; j_call: TRBJ1-4; d_call: NA; clone_size: NA; cdr3_aa: CAWSLSEKLFF; cdr3_nt: TGTGCCTGGAGTCTTAGTGAAAAACTGTTTTTT
v_call: TRBV6-5; j_call: TRBJ2-3; d_call: NA; clone_size: NA; cdr3_aa: CASSLGGYRTDTQYF; cdr3_nt: TGTGCCAGCAGTCTCGGGGGATACCGCACAGATACGCAGTATTTT
v_call: TRBV3-1/TRBV3-2; j_call: TRBJ2-4; d_call: NA; clone_size: NA; cdr3_aa: CASSQGRAKNIQYF; cdr3_nt: TGTGCCAGCAGCCAAGGTCGAGCCAAAAACATTCAGTACTTC
v_call: TRBV5-1; j_call: TRBJ2-7; d_call: NA; clone_size: NA; cdr3_aa: CASSLGGAGYEQYF; cdr3_nt: TGCGCCAGCAGCTTGGGGGGCGCCGGCTACGAGCAGTACTTC
v_call: TRBV10-3; j_call: TRBJ1-4; d_call: NA; clone_size: NA; cdr3_aa: CAISVGAQSNEKLFF; cdr3_nt: TGTGCCATCAGTGTTGGGGCCCAATCTAATGAAAAACTGTTTTTT
v_call: TRBV5-1; j_call: TRBJ2-5; d_call: NA; clone_size: once; cdr3_aa: CATRGDQETQYF; cdr3_nt: TGCGCCACCCGTGGAGACCAAGAGACCCAGTACTTC
v_call: TRBV30; j_call: TRBJ1-1; d_call: NA; clone_size: NA; cdr3_aa: CAWSGRVAMNTEAFF; cdr3_nt: TGTGCCTGGAGCGGCAGAGTCGCCATGAACACTGAAGCTTTCTTT
v_call: TRBV19; j_call: TRBJ1-5; d_call: TRBD1; clone_size: NA; cdr3_aa: CASSNRGNNQPQHF; cdr3_nt: TGTGCCAGTAGTAACAGGGGAAACAATCAGCCCCAGCATTTT
v_call: TRBV7-6; j_call: TRBJ2-5; d_call: NA; clone_size: NA; cdr3_aa: CASSSYRPGGETQYF; cdr3_nt: TGTGCCAGCAGCTCCTATCGACCGGGCGGGGAGACCCAGTACTTC
v_call: TRBV19; j_call: TRBJ1-4; d_call: NA; clone_size: NA; cdr3_aa: CASSIRGEFNEKLFF; cdr3_nt: TGTGCCAGTAGTATTAGGGGGGAGTTTAATGAAAAACTGTTTTTT
v_call: TRBV27; j_call: TRBJ2-2; d_call: NA; clone_size: NA; cdr3_aa: CASSFSITGELFF; cdr3_nt: TGTGCCAGCAGTTTTAGTATAACCGGGGAGCTGTTTTTT
v_call: TRBV18; j_call: TRBJ2-7; d_call: TRBD1; clone_size: NA; cdr3_aa: CASSLQGTGGREQYF; cdr3_nt: TGTGCCAGCTCACTACAGGGGACAGGGGGGCGCGAGCAGTACTTC
v_call: TRBV14; j_call: TRBJ1-2; d_call: NA; clone_size: NA; cdr3_aa: CASSQDWAGAMDKNGYTF; cdr3_nt: TGTGCCAGCAGCCAAGATTGGGCGGGGGCGATGGATAAGAATGGCTACACCTTC